The TCR beta chain described here comes from a study of blood T cell repertoires in COVID-19. Generated by immunoSEQ multiplex PCR, the TCRdb table keeps only in-frame clones and is missing some. The sample contains 150,000 or so clones, around 73% of which appear only once. The source is a woman in her 50s with active or convalescent COVID-19. Sequenced: peripheral blood.

The CDR3 DNA sequence: TGTGCCAGCAGCTTAGCGGGAGCGGGAGTTAGATATGAGCAGTTCTTC. Translation gives CASSLAGAGVRYEQFF. V is TRBV7-9 and J is TRBJ2-1; 8 bases fit TRBD2. Trimming at V came to 0 bases and at J to 8 bases, leaving 9 bases not matched to a gene. This CDR3 comprises 16 residues. CDR1 is SEHNR, CDR2 FQNEAQ, per germline (reference sequence).